A single sample is the source of the 25 T cell receptor beta chains below, sequenced in a study of T cells in Graves' hyperthyroidism and ophthalmopathy. Amplified regions were TCR beta CDR3 sequences from RNA transcripts. TCR CDR3 underwent first-round RT-PCR with the HTBI primer set. Via MiXCR, TCRdb re-called the multiplex PCR reads, giving one row per CDR3 protein. The sample yields approximately 350,000 distinct CDR3 sequences, roughly 15% seen once. Sequencing was done on a sample of blood. These receptor sequences come from a woman in her sixties with Graves' ophthalmopathy.

V gene TRBV27 combines with J gene TRBJ2-2, with D possibly TRBD2 on 5 matching bases. This CDR3 has 13 amino acids. Germline V lookup: CDR1 MNHEY, CDR2 SMNVEV (reference sequence). V was cut by 6 bases and J by 9 bases, with 14 bases left in between. The CDR3 loop reads CASSLMGARELFF. The CDR3 coding sequence is TGTGCCAGCAGCCTGATGGGAGCTAGGGAGCTGTTTTTT.

This clonotype has just a few counts. The CDR3 spells CASSGGGAFEQFF. The CDR3, as DNA: TGTGCCAGCAGCGGGGGGGGGGCGTTTGAGCAGTTCTTC. The chain carries TRBV7-2 and TRBJ2-1, with D tentatively TRBD2 (7 bases). With 5 bases removed from V and 9 bases from J, the gap between germline ends came to 14 bases. This CDR3 region has 13 residues. The germline gives CDR1 SGHTA, CDR2 FQGNSA.

This clonotype has a handful of counts. The V gene is TRBV29-1, the J gene TRBJ2-7; 13 positions match TRBD2. Germline CDR1 reads SQVTM; CDR2 reads ANQGSEA. The CDR3 consists of 16 residues. Germline trimming cut 6 bases from V and 1 base from J; bases unmatched to any gene: 9. The CDR3 is CSVSGLAGELSYEQYF. As DNA, the CDR3 is TGCAGCGTGAGCGGACTAGCGGGAGAGTTGTCCTACGAGCAGTACTTC.

This clonotype was seen many times. This chain uses TRBV9 with TRBJ2-7; tentatively, D is TRBD1 (5 bases). From germline, CDR1 is SGDLS and CDR2 YYNGEE. The CDR3 sequence is 16 residues long. Trimming pared 0 bases from V and 3 bases from J, leaving 16 bases between. The CDR3 region is CASSVGARVPSYEQYF. Here the CDR3 DNA reads TGTGCCAGCAGCGTAGGAGCCAGGGTCCCAAGCTACGAGCAGTACTTC.

This clonotype was recorded a few times. The chain couples TRBV9 to TRBJ2-1; 8 bases line up with TRBD2. V shed 0 bases, J shed 3 bases, and the junction held 2 bases outside the gene matches. This CDR3 has 15 residues. CDR1 is SGDLS and CDR2 is YYNGEE in the germline V gene. CDR3 nucleotide sequence: TGTGCCAGCAGCGTAGTGAGCGGGGGCTACAATGAGCAGTTCTTC. Its protein product is CASSVVSGGYNEQFF. The whole variable domain, remainder taken from reference TRBV9 and TRBJ2-1, is DSGVTQTPKHLITATGQRVTLRCSPRSGDLSVYWYQQSLDQGLQFLIQYYNGEERAKGNILERFSAQQFPDLHSELNLSSLELGDSALYFCASSVVSGGYNEQFFGPGTRLTVL.

This clonotype has ten or more counts. The genes are TRBV27 and TRBJ2-7; unclear D gene. The CDR3 covers 14 residues. The V gene lost 5 bases and the J gene lost 2 bases, with 13 bases spanning the gap. The germline V gene has CDR1 MNHEY and CDR2 SMNVEV (reference sequence). CDR3 sequence (DNA): TGTGCCAGCAGTCCTACCCCTGGGACCTACGAGCAGTACTTC. This gives the protein CASSPTPGTYEQYF.

This clonotype was counted ten times or more. The rearrangement uses TRBV5-1 and TRBJ1-1; the D is unclear. Trimming removed 4 bases from V and 1 base from J, with 11 bases in between. CDR1 and CDR2 from the germline V gene are SGHRS and YFSETQ. The CDR3 sequence is 14 residues long. The CDR3 DNA sequence: TGCGCCAGCAGCGACCCCGGAGGGAACACTGAAGCTTTCTTT. Translation: CASSDPGGNTEAFF.

This clonotype has at least ten counts. This chain joins TRBV7-2 and TRBJ2-5; 8 nucleotides match TRBD1. This CDR3 region has 14 residues. V was clipped by 5 bases and J by 5 bases; unmatched bases: 7. The germline gives CDR1 SGHTA, CDR2 FQGNSA. CDR3 nucleotides: TGTGCCAGCAGCCAGACAGGGGTGAGGGAGACCCAGTACTTC. Translation gives CASSQTGVRETQYF.

This clonotype was counted ten times or more. The CDR3 DNA is TGTGCCAGCAGTTACTCAATTCGGACCGCGAACACCGGGGAGCTGTTTTTT. It is translated as CASSYSIRTANTGELFF. The chain uses TRBV6-5 and TRBJ2-2; D call uncertain. Trimming shortened V by 0 bases and J by 0 bases, and 11 bases separated the two germline ends. The CDR3 spans 17 residues. Germline V gene data show CDR1 as MNHEY and CDR2 as SVGAGI.

This clonotype showed up many times. This chain uses TRBV27 with TRBJ1-1, with D possibly matching TRBD1 (6 bases). Germline assignment: CDR1 MNHEY and CDR2 SMNVEV (reference sequence). Trimming removed 7 bases from V and 4 bases from J, with 28 bases in between. This CDR3 contains 18 residues. The CDR3 coding sequence is TGTGCCAGCACCCTCTTTGCTGGGACACTCTCAACGGGCACTGAAGCTTTCTTT. Translating it yields CASTLFAGTLSTGTEAFF.

This clonotype was counted at least ten times. The rearrangement links TRBV7-9 to TRBJ2-3; D gene ambiguous. The germline gives CDR1 SEHNR, CDR2 FQNEAQ (reference sequence). This CDR3 region has 14 residues. Trimming pared 2 bases from V and 3 bases from J, leaving 9 bases between. CDR3: CASSLWQETDTQYF. CDR3 coding DNA: TGTGCCAGCAGCTTATGGCAGGAGACAGATACGCAGTATTTT.

This clonotype has at least ten counts. The chain joins TRBV28 to TRBJ1-6, with 10 positions matching TRBD1. The germline gives CDR1 MDHEN, CDR2 SYDVKM. The V and J ends lost 6 bases and 10 bases, in that order; junction bases with no gene match: 3. There are 13 residues in the CDR3. The DNA for the CDR3 is TGTGCCAGCAGGACAGGGGGCGGATCACCCCTCCACTTT. Translated: CASRTGGGSPLHF.

This chain joins TRBV9 and TRBJ2-3; weak D call: TRBD2 (6 bases). The CDR3 runs to 16 residues. The V end was cut by 0 bases, the J end by 5 bases, with 16 bases between. The germline V gene has CDR1 SGDLS and CDR2 YYNGEE. CDR3 DNA sequence: TGTGCCAGCAGCGTAGCTCCGGGGACTTGGGGAGATACGCAGTATTTT. This sequence encodes CASSVAPGTWGDTQYF.

J is TRBJ2-7 and V is TRBV19, with 10 positions matching TRBD2. The CDR3 is made up of 15 amino acids. The trim removed 5 bases at V and 1 base at J, leaving 5 bases unmatched. Germline-derived CDR1 and CDR2 are LNHDA and SQIVND (reference sequence). The CDR3 reads CASSGRTSGSYEQYF. The CDR3 DNA reads TGTGCCAGTAGTGGGAGGACTAGCGGATCCTACGAGCAGTACTTC. Full variable domain (missing parts from reference TRBV19 and TRBJ2-7): DGGITQSPKYLFRKEGQNVTLSCEQNLNHDAMYWYRQDPGQGLRLIYYSQIVNDFQKGDIAEGYSVSREKKESFPLTVTSAQKNPTAFYLCASSGRTSGSYEQYFGPGTRLTVT.

Many counts were recorded for this clonotype. V is TRBV11-2 and J is TRBJ2-1; 12 positions match TRBD2. V lost 4 bases and J lost 0; bases outside the gene matches: 7. CDR3 length equals 18 residues. Per the germline V gene, CDR1 is SGHAT and CDR2 is FQNNGV. The CDR3 nucleotides are TGTGCCAGCAGCTCGCTAGCGGGAGGGCCTGGCTCCTACAATGAGCAGTTCTTC. Amino acid sequence: CASSSLAGGPGSYNEQFF.

This clonotype was seen repeatedly, ten times or more. The chain is built from TRBV24-1 and TRBJ2-1; D is possibly TRBD2 (6 bases). The ends were cut back, 5 bases at V and 0 bases at J, with 10 bases in the middle. Germline V CDR1 and CDR2: KGHDR, SFDVKD. This CDR3 has 15 amino acids. CDR3 region: CATSVAGSSYNEQFF. CDR3 bases: TGTGCCACCAGTGTGGCGGGGAGCTCCTACAATGAGCAGTTCTTC.

The V call is TRBV18, the J call TRBJ2-3; 11 nucleotides align to TRBD1. CDR1 and CDR2 from the germline V gene are KGHSH and LQKENI. Germline trimming cut 6 bases from V and 2 bases from J; bases unmatched to any gene: 10. The CDR3 runs 17 residues. The CDR3 loop is CASSLRTGGTITDTQYF. The CDR3 DNA sequence: TGTGCCAGCTCGTTAAGGACAGGGGGCACCATCACAGATACGCAGTATTTT.

This clonotype was observed many times. The chain couples TRBV20-1 to TRBJ2-1, with D unclear. The length of the CDR3 is 16 residues. Trimming took off 3 bases at V and 6 bases at J, with 21 bases between the two ends. Germline-derived CDR1 and CDR2 are DFQATT and SNEGSKA (reference sequence). Here the CDR3 reads CSARESALQLGNEQFF. The CDR3 DNA sequence: TGCAGTGCTAGGGAGTCCGCGCTTCAACTGGGCAATGAGCAGTTCTTC.

This clonotype was counted many times. V and J are TRBV7-3 and TRBJ2-3; TRBD1 is a possible D gene (5 bases). Germline V gene sequence: CDR1 SGHTA, CDR2 FQGTGA. Trimming shortened V by 1 base and J by 4 bases, and 9 bases separated the two germline ends. The CDR3 contains 14 residues. The CDR3, as DNA: TGTGCCAGCAGCTTAAGACAGTTCGCAGATACGCAGTATTTT. It is translated as CASSLRQFADTQYF.

This chain connects TRBV5-4 to TRBJ2-3; D may be TRBD1 (5 bases). The V end lost 2 bases, the J end lost 6 bases, and 10 bases lay between the germline ends. The CDR3 totals 13 residues. Germline loops: CDR1 SGHNT, CDR2 YYREEE (reference sequence). In DNA form, the CDR3 reads TGTGCCAGCAGCTTAAAAGGGGATGATACGCAGTATTTT. This sequence encodes CASSLKGDDTQYF.

This clonotype has a handful of counts. The chain joins TRBV20-1 to TRBJ2-7; D may match TRBD1 or TRBD2 (6 bases each). The CDR3 covers 14 residues. Germline V gene data show CDR1 as DFQATT and CDR2 as SNEGSKA (reference sequence). Trimming left V 5 bases short and J 6 bases short, with 20 bases between. The CDR3 loop is CSARRGTGGLEQYF. In nucleotides, the CDR3 is TGCAGTGCTCGGAGGGGTACTGGGGGCCTCGAGCAGTACTTC.

This clonotype was observed at least ten times. The J gene is TRBJ2-7, the V gene TRBV6-1, with TRBD1 matching over 7 bases. J gave up 4 bases and V 2 bases, and 5 bases lay outside the gene matches. The CDR3 runs 14 residues. Germline-derived CDR1 and CDR2 are MNHNS and SASEGT. The CDR3 nucleotides are TGTGCCAGCAGTGAATCAGACAGGGTTTACGAGCAGTACTTC. As protein: CASSESDRVYEQYF.

In its sample, this clonotype was seen many times. V usage is TRBV20-1 and J usage is TRBJ2-5, with 7 nucleotides matching TRBD2. V lost 4 bases, J lost 5 bases, and 10 bases stayed unmatched. There are 14 residues in the CDR3. The germline V gene encodes CDR1 DFQATT and CDR2 SNEGSKA (reference sequence). CDR3 amino acids: CSATSTSGIETQYF. DNA for the CDR3: TGCAGTGCTACCTCGACCAGCGGGATTGAGACCCAGTACTTC.

Many counts were recorded for this clonotype. The chain combines TRBV20-1 with TRBJ2-3, with D perhaps TRBD1 (6 bases). This CDR3 is built from 13 residues. V lost 3 bases, J lost 5 bases, and 12 bases lay in between. Germline CDR1 reads DFQATT; CDR2 reads SNEGSKA (reference sequence). In DNA, the CDR3 is TGCAGTGCTAGGGGACAACCCTTAGATACGCAGTATTTT. It codes for CSARGQPLDTQYF.

This clonotype was counted ten times or more. The genes are TRBV28 and TRBJ2-7, with TRBD1 identical over 8 bases. The CDR3 has 15 residues. The ends lost 6 bases at V and 0 bases at J; junction bases unmatched: 7. Germline loops: CDR1 MDHEN, CDR2 SYDVKM. In nucleotides, the CDR3 is TGTGCCAGCAGCCCCCGGGACAGGAGCTCCTACGAGCAGTACTTC. This gives the protein CASSPRDRSSYEQYF.